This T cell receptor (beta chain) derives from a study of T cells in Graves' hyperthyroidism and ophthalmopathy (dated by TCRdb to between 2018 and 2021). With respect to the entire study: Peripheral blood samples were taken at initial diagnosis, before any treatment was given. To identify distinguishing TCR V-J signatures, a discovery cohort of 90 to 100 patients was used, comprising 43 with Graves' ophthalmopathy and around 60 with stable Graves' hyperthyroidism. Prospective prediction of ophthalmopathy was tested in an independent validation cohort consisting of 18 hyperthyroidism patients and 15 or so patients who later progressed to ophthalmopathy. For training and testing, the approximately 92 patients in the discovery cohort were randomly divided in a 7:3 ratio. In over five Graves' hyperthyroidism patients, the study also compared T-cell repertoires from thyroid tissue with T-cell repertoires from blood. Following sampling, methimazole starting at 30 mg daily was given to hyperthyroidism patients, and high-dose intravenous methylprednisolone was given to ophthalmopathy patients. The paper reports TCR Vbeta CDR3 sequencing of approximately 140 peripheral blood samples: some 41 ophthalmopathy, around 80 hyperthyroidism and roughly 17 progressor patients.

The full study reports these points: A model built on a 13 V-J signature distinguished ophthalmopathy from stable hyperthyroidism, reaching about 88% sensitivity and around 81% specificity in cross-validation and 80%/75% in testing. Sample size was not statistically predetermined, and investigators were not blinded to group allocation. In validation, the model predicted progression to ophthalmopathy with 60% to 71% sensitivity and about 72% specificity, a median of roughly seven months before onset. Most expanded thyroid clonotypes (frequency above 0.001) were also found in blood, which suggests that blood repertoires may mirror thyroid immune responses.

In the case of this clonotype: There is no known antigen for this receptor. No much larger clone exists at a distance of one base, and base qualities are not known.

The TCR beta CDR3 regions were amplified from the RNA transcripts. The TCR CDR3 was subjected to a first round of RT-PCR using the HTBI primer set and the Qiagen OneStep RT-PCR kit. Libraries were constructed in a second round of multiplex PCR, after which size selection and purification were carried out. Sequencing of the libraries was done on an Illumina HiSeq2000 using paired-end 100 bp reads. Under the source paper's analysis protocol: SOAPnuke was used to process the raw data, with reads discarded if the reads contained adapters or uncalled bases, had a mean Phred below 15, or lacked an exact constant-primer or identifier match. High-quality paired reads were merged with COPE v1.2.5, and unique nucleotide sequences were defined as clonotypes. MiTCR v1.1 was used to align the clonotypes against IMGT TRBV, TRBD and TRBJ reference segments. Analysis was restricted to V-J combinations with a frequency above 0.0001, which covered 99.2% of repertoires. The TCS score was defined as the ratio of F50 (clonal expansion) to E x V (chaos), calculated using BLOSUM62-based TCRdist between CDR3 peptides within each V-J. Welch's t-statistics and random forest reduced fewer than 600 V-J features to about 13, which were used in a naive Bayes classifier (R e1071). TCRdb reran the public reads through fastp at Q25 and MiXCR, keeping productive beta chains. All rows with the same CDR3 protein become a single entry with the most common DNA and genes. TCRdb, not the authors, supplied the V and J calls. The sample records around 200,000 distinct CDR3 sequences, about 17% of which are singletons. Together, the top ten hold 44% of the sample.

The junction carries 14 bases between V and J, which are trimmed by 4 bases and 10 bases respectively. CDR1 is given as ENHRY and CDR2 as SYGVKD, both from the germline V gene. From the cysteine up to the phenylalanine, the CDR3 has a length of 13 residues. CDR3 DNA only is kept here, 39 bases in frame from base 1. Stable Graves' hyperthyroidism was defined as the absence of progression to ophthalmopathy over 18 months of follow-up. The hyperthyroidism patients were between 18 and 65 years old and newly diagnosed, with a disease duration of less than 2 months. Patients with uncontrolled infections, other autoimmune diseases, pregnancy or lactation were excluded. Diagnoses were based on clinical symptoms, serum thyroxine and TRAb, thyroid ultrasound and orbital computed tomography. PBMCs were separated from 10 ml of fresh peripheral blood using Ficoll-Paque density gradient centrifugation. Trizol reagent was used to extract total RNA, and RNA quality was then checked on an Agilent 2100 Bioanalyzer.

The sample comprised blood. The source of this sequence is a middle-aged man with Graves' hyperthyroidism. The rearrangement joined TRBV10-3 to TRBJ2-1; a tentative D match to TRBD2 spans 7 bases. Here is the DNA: TGTGCCATCAGTGCTGGGGGGGCGGAAGAGCAGTTCTTC. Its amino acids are CAISAGGAEEQFF.